This T cell receptor (beta chain) stems from a study of HIV-infected children after antiretroviral therapy interruption. Study summary: For the interruption arm, samples span week 0 through about 3 years after study end. Samples from the continuous-treatment group were taken at weeks 0, 48 and 150.

A 3' RACE protocol on RNA, with unique molecular identifiers, produced the TCR library. TCRdb re-derived calls from the 3' RACE reads in MiXCR, one entry per CDR3 protein. The table lists some 41,000 distinct CDR3 sequences, under 8% of them singletons. This clonotype was seen repeatedly, ten times or more. The treatment denotes: PENTA 11 planned treatment interruption arm or continuous ART arm. The sequence was obtained from a pool of human donors with HIV. Sample: CD45RA+ CD4+ T cells from PBMCs, pooled from several time points, taken from a donor given antiretroviral therapy, either interrupted or continuous. Subset defined: naive CD4+ CD45RA+ CD45RO- T cells.

DNA for the CDR3: TGTGCCAGCAGAGGACTCCGGGATCCTATAAGGGATGGCTACACCTTC. Amino acids: CASRGLRDPIRDGYTF. The rearrangement links TRBV6-1 to TRBJ1-2; D ambiguous. Per the germline V gene, CDR1 is MNHNS and CDR2 is SASEGT. The CDR3 has 16 amino acids. V was cut by 6 bases and J by 6 bases, with 23 bases left in between.